This entry lists 21 T cell receptor beta chains sequenced from one sample in a study of T cell repertoires in cytomegalovirus infection. MiXCR, applied by TCRdb to the reads, yields one record per CDR3 protein. The sample yields about 920,000 distinct CDR3 sequences, 25% to 40% seen once. Their target antigens are unknown. The specimen was cultured CD8+ T cells from PBMCs, collected from culture after CMV antigen stimulation. All receptors derive from a human donor in good health (CMV status not recorded). Some clones in this sample may be carry-over from other donors' samples.

This clonotype came up a few times. The chain links TRBV7-9 to TRBJ1-2; D is uncertain. V shed 1 base and J shed 4 bases, with 10 bases lying between them. This CDR3 is built from 14 residues. In germline, CDR1 is SEHNR, CDR2 FQNEAQ (reference sequence). CDR3 sequence reads: CASSLGTRPYGYTF. The CDR3 DNA reads TGTGCCAGCAGCTTAGGTACCCGGCCCTATGGCTACACCTTC.

This chain connects TRBV4-1 to TRBJ2-7; 13 bases map to TRBD2. V lost 4 bases and J lost 5; bases outside the gene matches: 5. This CDR3 is built from 15 residues. Looked up from germline, CDR1 is MGHRA and CDR2 is YSYEKL. The CDR3 sequence is CASSLTGTSGDEQYF. The DNA of the CDR3 is TGCGCCAGCAGCCTAACCGGGACTAGCGGGGACGAGCAGTACTTC.

In its sample, this clonotype was seen a few times. The gene calls are TRBV27 and TRBJ1-1; perhaps TRBD1 as D (6 bases). Between the trimmed V and J ends, which lost 3 bases and 6 bases, there was a span of 11 bases. The CDR3 has 13 amino acids. The germline V gene encodes CDR1 MNHEY and CDR2 SMNVEV (reference sequence). The CDR3 spells CASSFGGSSEAFF. Here the CDR3 DNA reads TGTGCCAGCAGTTTTGGGGGCTCCTCTGAAGCTTTCTTT.

The rearrangement joins TRBV27 to TRBJ2-1; 11 bases align to TRBD1. The V segment lost 3 bases and the J segment 3 bases; nucleotides outside the gene matches: 7. The CDR3 has 17 amino acids. The germline V gene has CDR1 MNHEY and CDR2 SMNVEV (reference sequence). The CDR3 reads CASSLDRGLASYNEQFF. CDR3 nucleotides: TGTGCCAGCAGTTTGGACAGGGGGCTAGCGAGCTACAATGAGCAGTTCTTC.

V gene TRBV19 combines with J gene TRBJ1-5; D possibly corresponds to TRBD1 (6 bases). Germline assignment: CDR1 LNHDA and CDR2 SQIVND (reference sequence). Trimming took 7 bases from V and 0 from J, leaving 13 bases between them. The CDR3 extends over 15 amino acids. The CDR3 spells CASTYRVASNQPQHF. The CDR3 region has the DNA TGTGCCAGTACTTACAGGGTCGCTAGCAATCAGCCCCAGCATTTT. Full variable domain (missing parts from reference TRBV19 and TRBJ1-5): DGGITQSPKYLFRKEGQNVTLSCEQNLNHDAMYWYRQDPGQGLRLIYYSQIVNDFQKGDIAEGYSVSREKKESFPLTVTSAQKNPTAFYLCASTYRVASNQPQHFGDGTRLSIL.

The chain is built from TRBV10-3 and TRBJ2-5, with D possibly TRBD1 on 6 matching bases. Germline CDR1 and CDR2: ENHRY and SYGVKD. With 10 bases removed from V and 0 bases from J, the gap between germline ends came to 24 bases. This CDR3 is 17 amino acids long. DNA for the CDR3: TGTGCCACCACCGATCGGTACCGACAGGACTACCAAGAGACCCAGTACTTC. Its translation is CATTDRYRQDYQETQYF.

This clonotype showed up just once. The chain carries TRBV6-1 and TRBJ2-7, with D perhaps assigned TRBD1 or TRBD2 (5 bases each). In germline, CDR1 is MNHNS, CDR2 SASEGT. The CDR3 consists of 13 residues. The CDR3 nucleotides read TGTGCCGGCAGCCCTAGGGGAGCCTACGAGCAGTACGTC. Translation: CAGSPRGAYEQYV.

Regarding this clonotype: A much larger clonotype is one base distant, so this may be a read error. The chain couples TRBV7-2 to TRBJ2-1; 9 bases line up with TRBD1. Germline CDR1 reads SGHTA; CDR2 reads FQGNSA. The CDR3 is made up of 15 amino acids. This chain's CDR3 is CGSSGTGGPHNEQFF. The CDR3 region has the DNA TGTGGCAGCAGCGGTACAGGGGGCCCCCACAATGAGCAGTTCTTC.

In its sample, this clonotype was seen a few times. CDR3 residues: CASSPTRTGDPQETQYF. CDR3 sequence (DNA): TGTGCCAGCTCACCTACAAGGACAGGGGACCCCCAAGAGACCCAGTACTTC. The chain combines TRBV18 with TRBJ2-5; 9 nucleotides line up with TRBD1. The CDR3 spans 17 residues. The germline V gene has CDR1 KGHSH and CDR2 LQKENI. V lost 3 bases to trimming and J lost 1 base; unmatched junction nucleotides: 9.

This clonotype appeared a few times. The chain has TRBV12-3 or TRBV12-4 and TRBJ2-7; 8 positions agree with TRBD1. The CDR3 runs to 17 residues. Trimming removed 4 bases from V and 0 bases from J; junction bases left unmatched: 11. CDR3 in DNA: TGTGCCAGCAGTTCTACCTCAGGGGGCGTTCTCTCCTACGAGCAGTACGTC. Translated: CASSSTSGGVLSYEQYV.

This clonotype showed up many times. This rearrangement joins TRBV7-2 to TRBJ1-1; 7 bases map to TRBD1. V lost 5 bases to trimming and J lost 7 bases; unmatched junction nucleotides: 7. The CDR3 contains 13 residues. The germline V gene has CDR1 SGHTA and CDR2 FQGNSA. The CDR3 sequence is CASSPSSGGEAFF. In DNA form, the CDR3 reads TGTGCCAGCAGCCCCTCATCAGGGGGTGAAGCTTTCTTT.

This chain uses TRBV4-3 with TRBJ1-1, with 9 bases fitting TRBD1. V dropped 4 bases and J dropped 5; count of bases not matched to a gene: 11. The CDR3 extends over 16 amino acids. From germline, CDR1 is LGHNA and CDR2 YSLEER. CDR3 residues: CASSPNNRDRETEAFF. The CDR3 bases are TGCGCCAGCAGCCCAAACAACCGGGACAGGGAAACTGAAGCTTTCTTT.

This clonotype was observed a few times. V gene TRBV7-9 combines with J gene TRBJ2-3; D is undetermined. V was shortened by 4 bases and J by 2 bases, with 13 bases between the two germline ends. Germline lookup yields CDR1 SEHNR and CDR2 FQNEAQ (reference sequence). The length of the CDR3 is 15 residues. The DNA of the CDR3 is TGTGCCAGCAGCTCCGACCTATACCCCACAGATACGCAGTATTTT. Protein: CASSSDLYPTDTQYF.

The chain joins TRBV3-1 to TRBJ1-3; D unclear. Germline-derived CDR1 and CDR2 are LGHDT and YNNKEL (reference sequence). CDR3 size: 18 residues. V shed 2 bases and J shed 1 base, with 18 bases lying between them. As DNA, the CDR3 is TGTGCCAGCAGCCAAAATCACCTAGTGGAATTATCTGGAAACACCATATATTTT. Translated: CASSQNHLVELSGNTIYF.

This chain connects TRBV7-9 to TRBJ2-1, with TRBD1 matching over 7 bases. There are 18 residues in the CDR3. After removal of 1 base from V and 4 bases from J, the junction contained 13 bases not matched to a gene. Germline loops: CDR1 SEHNR, CDR2 FQNEAQ (reference sequence). The CDR3 nucleotides are TGTGCCAGCAGCTTAGGGCCGACAGGGATTTATGTATACAATGAGCAGTTCTTC. Translation gives CASSLGPTGIYVYNEQFF.

This clonotype has a handful of counts. CDR3 in amino acids: CASSRPGQGAGAQYF. The CDR3 DNA follows: TGTGCCAGCAGCCGTCCGGGACAGGGGGCGGGGGCCCAGTACTTC. This rearrangement joins TRBV6-5 to TRBJ2-5, with 12 bases matching TRBD1. Losses at the gene ends were 6 bases for V and 9 bases for J; bases not matched to a gene: 11. The CDR3 is made up of 15 amino acids. Germline V gene lookup returns CDR1 MNHEY and CDR2 SVGAGI.

For this clonotype: A read error may explain this, as a much larger clone is one base away. The chain combines TRBV7-2 with TRBJ1-6; 7 bases line up with TRBD1. CDR1 is SGHTA and CDR2 is FQGNSA in the germline V gene. CDR3 length equals 14 residues. The CDR3 DNA sequence: TGTGCCAACAGCCTTAACAGGGGACACTCACCCCTCCACTTT. Residues: CANSLNRGHSPLHF. The entire variable domain, with the rest obtained from reference TRBV7-2 and TRBJ1-6, is as follows: GAGVSQSPSNKVTEKGKDVELRCDPISGHTALYWYRQSLGQGLEFLIYFQGNSAPDKSGLPSDRFSAERTGGSVSTLTIQRTQQEDSAVYLCANSLNRGHSPLHFGNGTRLTVT.

This clonotype was seen ten or more times. The rearrangement joins TRBV7-9 to TRBJ2-3; D not resolved. The CDR3 length is 14 residues. The V end lost 4 bases, the J end lost 3 bases, and 11 bases lay between the germline ends. Germline assignment: CDR1 SEHNR and CDR2 FQNEAQ (reference sequence). The CDR3 here is CASSSWSSTDTQYF. Here the CDR3 DNA reads TGTGCCAGCAGCTCCTGGTCTTCAACAGATACGCAGTATTTT.

The V and J genes are TRBV9 and TRBJ2-5; D tentatively reads TRBD1 or TRBD2 (5 bases each). V lost 2 bases, J lost 3 bases, and 14 bases lay in between. The CDR3 is 15 amino acids. The germline V gene has CDR1 SGDLS and CDR2 YYNGEE. The CDR3 region has the DNA TGTGCCAGCAGCGTCGCTGGGACCACAAAAGAGACCCAGTACTTC. It is translated as CASSVAGTTKETQYF.

The CDR3 DNA reads TGTGCCAGCAGTTACTCGATAACCTCCGAGCAGTACGTC. As protein: CASSYSITSEQYV. The chain has TRBV6-5 and TRBJ2-7; D gene unclear. Germline V lookup: CDR1 MNHEY, CDR2 SVGAGI. V was trimmed by 0 bases and J by 6 bases, leaving 9 bases between them. CDR3 size: 13 residues.

This chain joins TRBV28 and TRBJ2-3, with D possibly TRBD2 on 5 matching bases. CDR3 length: 16 amino acids. Per germline, CDR1 MDHEN and CDR2 SYDVKM. V was trimmed by 6 bases and J by 0 bases, leaving 16 bases between them. This CDR3 reads CASSPRLRRSTDTQYF. The CDR3 DNA is TGTGCCAGCAGCCCCCGACTAAGACGTAGCACAGATACGCAGTATTTT.